The 25 T cell receptor beta chains presented below share a single source sample, sequenced in a study of blood T cell repertoires in COVID-19. Method: immunoSEQ multiplex PCR; TCRdb's copy keeps in-frame clones and lacks some. The sample contains about 520,000 clones, 80% to 90% of which appear only once. Sequenced: peripheral blood. These receptors originate from a human donor in a cohort sampled during active COVID-19.

This clone was seen only once. The J gene is TRBJ2-3, the V gene TRBV10-3; 8 bases are a match to TRBD1. This CDR3 has 15 residues. In germline, CDR1 is ENHRY, CDR2 SYGVKD. Trimming cost V 6 bases and J 2 bases; bases outside gene matches: 7. The CDR3 reads CAIRGQAVLTDTQYF. The DNA of the CDR3 is TGTGCCATCAGGGGACAGGCCGTCCTCACAGATACGCAGTATTTT.

The genes are TRBV5-5 and TRBJ2-1, with 7 bases fitting TRBD1. CDR3 length equals 17 residues. From germline, CDR1 is SGHKS and CDR2 YYEKEE (reference sequence). The J segment lost 4 bases and the V segment lost 2 bases, leaving 12 bases of the junction unmatched. The CDR3 region has the DNA TGTGCCAGCAGCTTAATAGGACAGGCCGTATCATACAATGAGCAGTTCTTC. It yields the protein CASSLIGQAVSYNEQFF.

The V call is TRBV11-1, the J call TRBJ2-7, with D possibly matching TRBD2 (6 bases). The germline V gene encodes CDR1 SGHAT and CDR2 FQDESV (reference sequence). With 2 bases removed from V and 4 bases from J, the gap between germline ends came to 15 bases. The CDR3 runs to 15 residues. The CDR3 DNA follows: TGTGCCAGCAGCTTACATCCCCGGGGAGGATACGAGCAGTACTTC. Residues: CASSLHPRGGYEQYF.

This chain uses TRBV10-1 with TRBJ2-5; D is unresolved. V lost 4 bases to trimming and J lost 1 base, with 4 bases between them. CDR3 size: 12 residues. CDR1 is WNHNN and CDR2 is SYGVQD in the germline V gene (reference sequence). CDR3 in DNA: TGCGCCAGCAGTGCGGGCCAAGAGACCCAGTACTTC. The encoded protein is CASSAGQETQYF.

V and J are TRBV4-1 and TRBJ2-5; D possibly corresponds to TRBD2 (5 bases). Germline CDR1 reads MGHRA; CDR2 reads YSYEKL. CDR3 length equals 15 residues. V lost 6 bases and J lost 1, with 15 bases in between. The CDR3 bases are TGCGCCAGCAGTCTTGGAAGCGGTTCCCAAGAGACCCAGTACTTC. Translated: CASSLGSGSQETQYF.

The genes are TRBV6-5 and TRBJ1-5; D gene ambiguous. CDR1 is MNHEY, CDR2 SVGAGI, per germline. V was shortened by 5 bases and J by 1 base, with 9 bases between the two germline ends. The CDR3 runs to 14 residues. CDR3 amino acids: CASSPLRSNQPQHF. The CDR3 nucleotides read TGTGCCAGCAGTCCCCTCCGGAGCAATCAGCCCCAGCATTTT.

The rearrangement uses TRBV12-3 or TRBV12-4 and TRBJ2-3; TRBD2 is a possible D gene (5 bases). V lost 6 bases and J 4 bases, leaving 8 bases between the germline ends. The CDR3 totals 12 residues. The CDR3 coding sequence is TGTGCCAGCAGCGAGGGTGCAGATACGCAGTATTTT. Translating gives CASSEGADTQYF.

CDR3: CATSDATSGSSNEQFF. The CDR3 region has the DNA TGTGCCACCAGTGATGCGACTAGCGGTTCATCCAATGAGCAGTTCTTC. The rearrangement joins TRBV24-1 to TRBJ2-1, with TRBD2 matching 9 bases. Trimming removed 3 bases from V and 6 bases from J; junction bases left unmatched: 8. CDR1 and CDR2 from the germline V gene are KGHDR and SFDVKD. The CDR3 sequence is 16 residues long.

In DNA form, the CDR3 reads TGTGCCAGCAGTAAGGACAGTGGAAACACCATATATTTT. This codes for CASSKDSGNTIYF. This chain links TRBV7-2 with TRBJ1-3; TRBD1 might be the D (6 bases). The CDR3 length is 13 residues. Looked up from germline, CDR1 is SGHTA and CDR2 is FQGNSA. V lost 6 bases and J lost 3, with 9 bases in between.

The chain links TRBV28 to TRBJ2-3, with 9 bases that match TRBD2. The V segment lost 6 bases and the J segment 5 bases; nucleotides outside the gene matches: 15. The CDR3 is 17 amino acids. The germline gives CDR1 MDHEN, CDR2 SYDVKM. The CDR3 sequence is CASSPSVRGRVGDTQYF. CDR3 nucleotides: TGTGCCAGCAGCCCCAGCGTTCGCGGGAGGGTTGGAGATACGCAGTATTTT.

The rearrangement joins TRBV19 to TRBJ2-7, with a possible D match to TRBD2 (6 bases). V lost 7 bases and J lost 2, with 30 bases in between. Per the germline V gene, CDR1 is LNHDA and CDR2 is SQIVND (reference sequence). This CDR3 comprises 19 residues. The CDR3 here is CASTPTGVFATRQTYEQYF. The CDR3 DNA is TGTGCCAGTACCCCAACGGGGGTTTTCGCTACCCGCCAGACCTACGAGCAGTACTTC. The complete variable domain, with remaining parts taken from reference TRBV19 and TRBJ2-7, reads DGGITQSPKYLFRKEGQNVTLSCEQNLNHDAMYWYRQDPGQGLRLIYYSQIVNDFQKGDIAEGYSVSREKKESFPLTVTSAQKNPTAFYLCASTPTGVFATRQTYEQYFGPGTRLTVT.

The rearrangement joins TRBV15 to TRBJ2-1, with 9 positions matching TRBD2. The germline gives CDR1 LNHNV, CDR2 YYDKDF (reference sequence). The CDR3 has 16 residues. Germline trimming cut 2 bases from V and 3 bases from J; bases unmatched to any gene: 5. The DNA of the CDR3 is TGTGCCACCAGCAGACAGCGGGAGGTTTACTACAATGAGCAGTTCTTC. As protein: CATSRQREVYYNEQFF.

The J gene is TRBJ2-7, the V gene TRBV4-1; tentatively, D is TRBD2 (6 bases). The CDR3 is made up of 15 amino acids. The germline gives CDR1 MGHRA, CDR2 YSYEKL. Deletions cut 5 bases from V and 5 bases from J, with 19 bases between. In DNA, the CDR3 is TGCGCCAGCAGCAAACGGGACTTTTCTCTCGACGAGCAGTACTTC. Translation: CASSKRDFSLDEQYF.

CDR3 amino acids: CASSQAPAQGFTYEQYF. CDR3 in DNA: TGTGCCAGCAGCCAAGCCCCTGCCCAGGGGTTCACCTACGAGCAGTACTTC. The chain carries TRBV4-2 and TRBJ2-7; D is perhaps TRBD1 (6 bases). With 1 base removed from V and 2 bases from J, the gap between germline ends came to 18 bases. Germline V gene data show CDR1 as LGHNA and CDR2 as YNFKEQ. The CDR3 covers 17 residues.

This chain links TRBV19 with TRBJ2-2, with 10 bases identical to TRBD1. Germline lookup yields CDR1 LNHDA and CDR2 SQIVND (reference sequence). The length of the CDR3 is 14 residues. V gave up 4 bases and J gave up 7 bases; unmatched junction bases: 3. For the CDR3, the DNA is TGTGCCAGTAGTACCGGGACAGGGGTCGGGGAGCTGTTTTTT. Protein sequence: CASSTGTGVGELFF.

This chain uses TRBV29-1 with TRBJ1-1, with a possible D match to TRBD1 (6 bases). CDR1 SQVTM and CDR2 ANQGSEA come from the germline V gene. The V gene lost 3 bases and the J gene lost 5 bases, with 13 bases spanning the gap. CDR3 size: 13 residues. This CDR3 reads CSVDTGFNTEAFF. The CDR3 DNA sequence: TGCAGCGTTGATACAGGGTTTAATACTGAAGCTTTCTTT.

The V gene is TRBV7-9, the J gene TRBJ1-1; D perhaps matches TRBD1 (5 bases). Per germline, CDR1 SEHNR and CDR2 FQNEAQ (reference sequence). V was shortened by 5 bases and J by 3 bases, with 19 bases between the two germline ends. The CDR3 sequence is 16 residues long. CDR3 region: CASSTTGAGGYTEAFF. The CDR3 DNA reads as TGTGCCAGCAGCACAACTGGGGCAGGTGGTTACACTGAAGCTTTCTTT.

As regards this clone: Other DNA sequences in the same sample also yield this CDR3. The chain recombines TRBV5-1 with TRBJ2-1, with 9 positions matching TRBD2. This CDR3 has 14 residues. Germline V gene lookup returns CDR1 SGHRS and CDR2 YFSETQ. The ends lost 2 bases at V and 5 bases at J; junction bases unmatched: 2. Here the CDR3 DNA reads TGCGCCAGCAGCTTTCTAGCGGGAAACAATGAGCAGTTCTTC. This translates into CASSFLAGNNEQFF.

Concerning this clone: Other DNA sequences in the sample encode the same CDR3. The chain joins TRBV29-1 to TRBJ1-1; unclear D gene. The CDR3 is made up of 12 amino acids. V gave up 4 bases and J gave up 1 base, with 7 bases separating them. Germline-derived CDR1 and CDR2 are SQVTM and ANQGSEA. The CDR3 region is CSVGGANTEAFF. DNA of the CDR3: TGCAGCGTTGGGGGAGCGAACACTGAAGCTTTCTTT.

About this clone: In the same sample, other DNA sequences code for this CDR3. The V call is TRBV19, the J call TRBJ1-1, with 7 nucleotides matching TRBD1. The germline CDR1 and CDR2 sequences are LNHDA and SQIVND (reference sequence). CDR3 length equals 13 residues. Trimming at V came to 6 bases and at J to 5 bases, leaving 6 bases not matched to a gene. For the CDR3, the DNA is TGTGCCAGTAGCACAACAGGGGATACTGAAGCTTTCTTT. It encodes CASSTTGDTEAFF. Full variable domain (rest looked up from reference TRBV19 and TRBJ1-1): DGGITQSPKYLFRKEGQNVTLSCEQNLNHDAMYWYRQDPGQGLRLIYYSQIVNDFQKGDIAEGYSVSREKKESFPLTVTSAQKNPTAFYLCASSTTGDTEAFFGQGTRLTVV.

The chain joins TRBV9 to TRBJ2-2; D perhaps matches TRBD2 (5 bases). This CDR3 has 16 amino acids. V lost 0 bases and J lost 2, with 11 bases in between. Germline V gene lookup returns CDR1 SGDLS and CDR2 YYNGEE. The CDR3 DNA sequence: TGTGCCAGCAGCGTAGATAGGACTTCCAACACCGGGGAGCTGTTTTTT. Its protein product is CASSVDRTSNTGELFF.

The V call is TRBV18, the J call TRBJ1-3; unclear D gene. CDR1 and CDR2 from the germline V gene are KGHSH and LQKENI. The V and J ends lost 0 bases and 3 bases respectively, with 6 bases between them. This CDR3 region has 14 residues. The CDR3 DNA reads TGTGCCAGCTCACCACCCACGGTTGGAAACACCATATATTTT. Amino acid sequence: CASSPPTVGNTIYF.

This clone was detected once. The chain combines TRBV5-4 with TRBJ2-3, with 7 bases matching TRBD2. With V trimmed by 4 bases and J by 4 bases, 12 bases remained unmatched. Looked up from germline, CDR1 is SGHNT and CDR2 is YYREEE (reference sequence). This CDR3 has 16 amino acids. The DNA of the CDR3 is TGTGCCAGCAGCCGGATTTTTTCGGGAGGCCCAGATACGCAGTATTTT. Amino acids: CASSRIFSGGPDTQYF.

This rearrangement joins TRBV4-3 to TRBJ2-7; TRBD2 matches at 9 bases. This CDR3 has 16 amino acids. With 2 bases clipped from V and 5 bases from J, the junction kept 10 bases outside the gene matches. Germline V gene data show CDR1 as LGHNA and CDR2 as YSLEER. Here the CDR3 DNA reads TGCGCCAGCAGCCAAAAATATAGCGGGAGTGTCGACGAGCAGTACTTC. It specifies CASSQKYSGSVDEQYF.

This chain connects TRBV3-1 (or the pseudogene TRBV3-2) to TRBJ2-1, with D unresolved. V was shortened by 1 base and J by 2 bases, with 12 bases between the two germline ends. Germline CDR1 LGHDT, CDR2 YNNKEL (reference sequence). There are 16 residues in the CDR3. The chain's CDR3 is CASSQGGLAPYNEQFF. In DNA, the CDR3 is TGTGCCAGCAGCCAAGGAGGTCTTGCTCCCTACAATGAGCAGTTCTTC.